The next 9 T cell receptor beta chains were all read from a single sample in a study of control samples from healthy donors and cancer patients. Sequencing used immunoSEQ multiplex PCR; TCRdb keeps in-frame clones, though not all of them. The table shows some 160,000 clones, with approximately 96% occurring only once. Sequencing used blood. The receptors originated from a woman between 35 and 50 years old in good health.

As regards this clone: At one boundary the junction diverges from the germline segment, which might be a read error. The J gene is TRBJ2-1, the V gene TRBV30; 12 nucleotides match TRBD2. CDR3 length equals 14 residues. Germline values: CDR1 GTSNPN, CDR2 SVGIG (reference sequence). CDR3 sequence: CARSRGLAGNEQFF. The CDR3 region has the DNA TGTGCCCGGAGCCGTGGACTAGCGGGAAATGAGCAGTTCTTC.

The J gene is TRBJ2-6, the V gene TRBV7-6; 10 nucleotides line up with TRBD2. V gave up 4 bases and J gave up 1 base; unmatched junction bases: 7. Germline CDR1 SGHVS, CDR2 FNYEAQ. This CDR3 spans 18 amino acids. The DNA of the CDR3 is TGTGCCAGCAGCTGGGATCTAGCGGGAGTTTCTGGGGCCAACGTCCTGACTTTC. It translates to CASSWDLAGVSGANVLTF.

The chain recombines TRBV4-1 with TRBJ1-5; D unresolved. Germline CDR1 is MGHRA and CDR2 is YSYEKL. The CDR3 runs to 14 residues. With 2 bases removed from V and 0 bases from J, the gap between germline ends came to 5 bases. The CDR3 loop is CASSQFNSNQPQHF. The CDR3 coding sequence is TGCGCCAGCAGCCAATTCAATAGCAATCAGCCCCAGCATTTT.

The genes are TRBV12-5 and TRBJ1-3, with unresolved D. CDR1 is LGHNT and CDR2 is FRNRAP in the germline V gene. The CDR3 runs 12 residues. The ends were cut back, 9 bases at V and 1 base at J, with 7 bases in the middle. CDR3 amino acids: CASSRSGNTIYF. In nucleotides, the CDR3 is TGTGCTAGCTCGAGATCTGGAAACACCATATATTTT.

CDR3 in DNA: TGTGCCAGCAGCAAGGGACTAGCGGAAGAGACCCAGTACTTC. Encoded protein: CASSKGLAEETQYF. The chain combines TRBV7-2 with TRBJ2-5; 11 positions match TRBD2. The CDR3 loop spans 14 amino acids. CDR1 is SGHTA, CDR2 FQGNSA, per germline. Germline trimming cut 5 bases from V and 3 bases from J; bases unmatched to any gene: 2.

V is TRBV2 and J is TRBJ1-2; 7 bases match TRBD1. The CDR3 consists of 16 residues. The germline V gene encodes CDR1 SNHLY and CDR2 FYNNEI. V lost 5 bases and J lost 5; bases outside the gene matches: 14. CDR3 sequence (DNA): TGTGCCAGCAGTCCTTTCCCAGGGGGAGAAGGGTATGGCTACACCTTC. This encodes CASSPFPGGEGYGYTF.

This clone was counted between two and nine times. The rearrangement joins TRBV7-2 to TRBJ1-2; D is unresolved. V shed 1 base and J shed 8 bases, with 11 bases lying between them. The length of the CDR3 is 13 residues. Germline CDR1 SGHTA, CDR2 FQGNSA. For the CDR3, the DNA is TGTGCCAGCAGCTTAGGGAGGGTCGGCGGCTACACCTTC. This sequence encodes CASSLGRVGGYTF. Using reference TRBV7-2 and TRBJ1-2 for the parts outside the CDR3, the full variable domain is GAGVSQSPSNKVTEKGKDVELRCDPISGHTALYWYRQSLGQGLEFLIYFQGNSAPDKSGLPSDRFSAERTGGSVSTLTIQRTQQEDSAVYLCASSLGRVGGYTFGSGTRLTVV.

CDR3 nucleotide sequence: TGTGCCAGCAGCGCCGGTTCTCGGGGGCGGCACTATGGCTACACCTTC. It is translated as CASSAGSRGRHYGYTF. This chain uses TRBV9 with TRBJ1-2; possible D gene TRBD1, 6 bases. Germline V gene lookup returns CDR1 SGDLS and CDR2 YYNGEE. This CDR3 has 16 residues. The V end lost 3 bases, the J end lost 3 bases, and 18 bases lay between the germline ends.

The chain links TRBV5-6 to TRBJ1-3; D remains unclear. The CDR3 runs 13 residues. CDR1 and CDR2 (germline): SGHDT, YYEEEE. The germline V and J ends were trimmed by 2 bases and 8 bases, with 11 bases remaining between them. The CDR3 region has the DNA TGTGCCAGCAGCTTTCCAGCGCGGGACACCATATATTTT. It is translated as CASSFPARDTIYF.